This T cell receptor beta chain was identified in a study of control samples from healthy donors and cancer patients (dated by TCRdb to between 2020 and 2021). Preparation of the library involved the immunoSEQ multiplex PCR assay. The immuneACCESS repertoire file appears here via TCRdb, limited to in-frame rearrangements. These files lack a portion of the clones; in checked studies, under half of the deficit traces to unresolved V genes, and the cause of the others is not known. A total of 96,000 or so clones appear in this sample, 85% to 95% of them only once. Approximately 8% of the sample belongs to the ten largest clones. Regarding this clone: Its binding antigen is unknown. No qualities accompany the bases; no much larger clone lies one base away.

The TCR comes from a man aged 18 to 30 in good health. The sequenced sample was blood.

In nucleotide form, the sequence is TGCGCCAGCAGCCAAGATCGGGCTCCGCGGGTAGAGACCCAGTACTTC. The resulting protein is CASSQDRAPRVETQYF. This chain is built from TRBV4-3 and TRBJ2-5, with TRBD2 tentatively as D gene (5 bases match). The CDR3 spans 16 residues, from the cysteine through the phenylalanine. Just CDR3 DNA is preserved here, 48 bases in frame from base 1. The germline V gene supplies CDR1 LGHNA and CDR2 YSLEER. V is cut by 0 bases and J by 4 bases, and the space between the germline ends is 15 bases.